This T cell receptor (beta chain) was observed in a study of T cells after yellow fever vaccination. From germline, CDR1 is GTSNPN and CDR2 SVGIG (reference sequence). Trimming left V 4 bases short and J 0 bases short, with 9 bases between. The CDR3 runs to 13 residues. TCRdb independently ran MiXCR on the 5' RACE reads; one entry per CDR3 protein. The sample shows hundreds of thousands of distinct CDR3 sequences, around 20% of them seen only once. The J gene is TRBJ1-2, the V gene TRBV30; D is possibly TRBD1 (5 bases). The sequencing here drew on PBMCs, taken before the yellow fever booster vaccination. The receptor was isolated from a man aged 18 to 30 who received the YFV17D yellow fever vaccine. Here the CDR3 reads CAWTDSANYGYTF. CDR3 coding DNA: TGTGCCTGGACCGACAGCGCTAACTATGGCTACACCTTC.